This entry lists 24 T cell receptor beta chains sequenced from one sample in a study of beta chain features in type 1 diabetes. Study conclusions and caveats: Shortening of TCRB CDR3s, moderate but significant, appeared in all four CD4+ subsets of Type 1 diabetes patients.

Sequenced material consisted of expressed TCRB transcripts (all of the isolated RNA was reverse transcribed). The table came from immunoSEQ multiplex PCR; TCRdb's copy has only in-frame clones and leaves some out. The top ten clones hold 0.035% to 0.04% of a sample with some 640,000 clones, around an eighth of them seen once. The antigens for these receptors are not known. The sample was naive CD4+ T cells from blood. All receptors come from a man aged 18 to 29 with type 1 diabetes.

The chain recombines TRBV30 with TRBJ2-1, with D possibly TRBD2 on 6 matching bases. This CDR3 spans 15 amino acids. Germline loops: CDR1 GTSNPN, CDR2 SVGIG (reference sequence). Trimming took 0 bases from V and 4 from J, leaving 13 bases between them. The chain's CDR3 is CAWSVVSGVYNEQFF. Here the CDR3 DNA reads TGTGCCTGGAGTGTAGTTTCGGGAGTGTACAATGAGCAGTTCTTC.

As DNA, the CDR3 is TGTGCCAGCAGTTCCCGCGAGTACACTGAAGCTTTCTTT. It specifies CASSSREYTEAFF. The genes are TRBV6-1 and TRBJ1-1, with D unresolved. V dropped 5 bases and J dropped 3 bases, with 10 bases sitting between them. Germline CDR1 reads MNHNS; CDR2 reads SASEGT. CDR3 length: 13 amino acids.

This chain connects TRBV7-9 to TRBJ2-7; D unresolved. CDR3 size: 12 residues. Deletions cut 0 bases from V and 5 bases from J, with 5 bases between. Germline CDR1 and CDR2: SEHNR and FQNEAQ (reference sequence). Here the CDR3 DNA reads TGTGCCAGCAGCTTAGCGCTGCACGAGCAGTACTTC. Translating it yields CASSLALHEQYF.

This clone was seen more than once but under ten times. The chain employs TRBV7-2 and TRBJ2-7; 7 bases are a match to TRBD1. The V segment lost 4 bases and the J segment 5 bases; nucleotides outside the gene matches: 5. The CDR3 spans 13 residues. The germline CDR1 and CDR2 sequences are SGHTA and FQGNSA. CDR3 bases: TGTGCCAGCAGCTGGAGACAGGGCCACGAGCAGTACTTC. Its protein product is CASSWRQGHEQYF.

This clone was detected only a few times. The J gene is TRBJ1-2, the V gene TRBV7-9, with D possibly matching TRBD1 (5 bases). The CDR3 runs 14 residues. V was trimmed by 5 bases and J by 4 bases, leaving 14 bases between them. Germline assignment: CDR1 SEHNR and CDR2 FQNEAQ (reference sequence). CDR3 DNA sequence: TGTGCCAGCAGCCAAGGAGGCAGGGCCTATGGCTACACCTTC. Protein: CASSQGGRAYGYTF.

This chain uses TRBV11-2 with TRBJ2-7, with 10 nucleotides matching TRBD1. V was clipped by 4 bases and J by 0 bases; unmatched bases: 9. CDR1 is SGHAT, CDR2 FQNNGV, per germline. The CDR3 is 17 amino acids. The DNA of the CDR3 is TGTGCCAGCAGCTCGCAACTCGGGACAGGGGTCTCCTACGAGCAGTACTTC. This translates into CASSSQLGTGVSYEQYF.

This chain uses TRBV5-6 with TRBJ2-7; D remains unclear. V lost 2 bases to trimming and J lost 5 bases, with 5 bases between them. Germline assignment: CDR1 SGHDT and CDR2 YYEEEE. The CDR3 spans 11 residues. The CDR3 DNA reads as TGTGCCAGCAGCTTTCGACACGAGCAGTACTTC. This codes for CASSFRHEQYF.

This clone appeared a few times. V gene TRBV19 combines with J gene TRBJ2-1; 8 nucleotides line up with TRBD2. The CDR3 consists of 13 residues. Germline V lookup: CDR1 LNHDA, CDR2 SQIVND (reference sequence). Losses at the gene ends were 4 bases for V and 8 bases for J; bases not matched to a gene: 4. For the CDR3, the DNA is TGTGCCAGTAGTAAGGGACTAGGCGATGAGCAGTTCTTC. Encoded protein: CASSKGLGDEQFF.

The table lists this clone with a few counts. This chain links TRBV30 with TRBJ2-5; TRBD2 aligns across 10 bases. V dropped 1 base and J dropped 5; count of bases not matched to a gene: 7. Per germline, CDR1 GTSNPN and CDR2 SVGIG (reference sequence). This CDR3 contains 15 residues. The CDR3 nucleotides read TGTGCCTGGAGTGCGGGGGGACTAGCGTTTGAGACCCAGTACTTC. Translation: CAWSAGGLAFETQYF.

The gene calls are TRBV7-6 and TRBJ1-2, with 7 bases matching TRBD1. Germline assignment: CDR1 SGHVS and CDR2 FNYEAQ. The CDR3 has 14 residues. The ends lost 1 base at V and 6 bases at J; junction bases unmatched: 5. In DNA form, the CDR3 reads TGTGCCAGCAGCTTAGAACAGGGGCTTGATGGCTACACCTTC. This codes for CASSLEQGLDGYTF.

In this sample, this clone turned up a few times. V gene TRBV14 combines with J gene TRBJ2-1, with 7 bases matching TRBD1. Trimming took 5 bases from V and 4 from J; bases not matched to a gene: 8. CDR3 length equals 15 residues. Germline CDR1 reads SGHDN; CDR2 reads FVKESK. DNA of the CDR3: TGTGCCAGCAGCTACCGGACAGGTTTTTACAATGAGCAGTTCTTC. Translating gives CASSYRTGFYNEQFF.

This clone was detected a few times. The chain uses TRBV28 and TRBJ1-1; 7 bases are shared with TRBD1. J lost 4 bases, V lost 4 bases, and 6 bases had no gene match. This CDR3 has 14 residues. The germline CDR1 and CDR2 sequences are MDHEN and SYDVKM. The CDR3 coding sequence is TGTGCCAGCAGTTCCTCGACAGGGTCCACTGAAGCTTTCTTT. This gives the protein CASSSSTGSTEAFF.

This clone showed up just a few times. This chain links TRBV30 with TRBJ2-1; 8 positions agree with TRBD2. Looked up from germline, CDR1 is GTSNPN and CDR2 is SVGIG (reference sequence). The CDR3 is made up of 17 amino acids. The V gene end was trimmed by 3 bases and the J gene end by 0 bases; junction bases not matched to a gene: 10. For the CDR3, the DNA is TGTGCCTGGAGGCCCCTTGCGGGGGGACGCTCCTACAATGAGCAGTTCTTC. Residues: CAWRPLAGGRSYNEQFF.

The rearrangement links TRBV15 to TRBJ1-2; no reliable D call. With 0 bases removed from V and 3 bases from J, the gap between germline ends came to 5 bases. The germline V gene has CDR1 LNHNV and CDR2 YYDKDF (reference sequence). The CDR3 loop spans 13 amino acids. The CDR3 reads CATSRDRHYGYTF. The CDR3 bases are TGTGCCACCAGCAGAGACAGGCACTATGGCTACACCTTC.

The chain combines TRBV4-3 with TRBJ2-1; 9 nucleotides agree with TRBD1. There are 15 residues in the CDR3. CDR1 is LGHNA and CDR2 is YSLEER in the germline V gene. V shed 4 bases, J shed 7 bases, and the junction held 8 bases outside the gene matches. For the CDR3, the DNA is TGCGCCAGCAGCCGCCTACAGGGGGCGGGTAATGAGCAGTTCTTC. Its translation: CASSRLQGAGNEQFF.

The V and J genes are TRBV25-1 and TRBJ1-1, with D tentatively TRBD1 (6 bases). Germline V lookup: CDR1 MGHDK, CDR2 SYGVNS. This CDR3 region has 12 residues. Deletions cut 4 bases from V and 10 bases from J, with 13 bases between. The CDR3 protein is CASSGKGEGAFF. The CDR3 DNA sequence: TGTGCCAGCAGTGGAAAGGGGGAAGGAGCTTTCTTT.

The chain is built from TRBV30 and TRBJ2-2; D gene ambiguous. V was shortened by 4 bases and J by 1 base, with 10 bases between the two germline ends. Germline values: CDR1 GTSNPN, CDR2 SVGIG (reference sequence). The CDR3 length is 14 residues. The CDR3 here is CAWTRQMNTGELFF. DNA for the CDR3: TGTGCCTGGACGAGGCAGATGAACACCGGGGAGCTGTTTTTT.

This clone was seen only a few times. The genes are TRBV15 and TRBJ2-7, with D tentatively TRBD1 (6 bases). Looked up from germline, CDR1 is LNHNV and CDR2 is YYDKDF (reference sequence). V was cut by 5 bases and J by 1 base, with 15 bases left in between. This CDR3 has 15 residues. The CDR3 loop reads CATSPPGTPSYEQYF. CDR3 nucleotides: TGTGCCACCAGCCCCCCAGGGACACCTTCCTACGAGCAGTACTTC.

This clone was seen only a few times. The chain employs TRBV30 and TRBJ1-2; 11 bases align to TRBD1. This CDR3 comprises 17 residues. Germline CDR1 reads GTSNPN; CDR2 reads SVGIG (reference sequence). V gave up 1 base and J gave up 4 bases; unmatched junction bases: 11. The CDR3, as DNA: TGTGCCTGGAGTGCCGGATGGACAGGGGGCGGGAGCTATGGCTACACCTTC. This translates into CAWSAGWTGGGSYGYTF.

This clone was counted a few times. The J gene is TRBJ2-3, the V gene TRBV7-9; 10 bases are shared with TRBD2. Trimming at V came to 5 bases and at J to 1 base, leaving 3 bases not matched to a gene. Germline CDR1 is SEHNR and CDR2 is FQNEAQ (reference sequence). The CDR3 contains 15 residues. The CDR3 DNA reads TGTGCCAGCAGCCCCGGGACTAGCGGCACAGATACGCAGTATTTT. Its protein product is CASSPGTSGTDTQYF.

This clone was found a few times. This sequence joins TRBV4-2 and TRBJ2-1; TRBD2 matches 11 bases. Unmatched junction bases numbered 3, after V lost 1 base and J lost 7 bases. The CDR3 totals 15 residues. Germline CDR1 LGHNA, CDR2 YNFKEQ. CDR3 residues: CASSQGLAGGNEQFF. DNA of the CDR3: TGTGCCAGCAGCCAAGGGCTAGCGGGAGGTAATGAGCAGTTCTTC.

There are a few counts of this clone. This chain's CDR3 is CASSIGRLINNEQFF. DNA of the CDR3: TGTGCCAGTAGTATAGGTAGGCTAATAAACAATGAGCAGTTCTTC. The V call is TRBV19, the J call TRBJ2-1; D not certain. Trimming removed 1 base from V and 5 bases from J, with 12 bases in between. The germline V gene has CDR1 LNHDA and CDR2 SQIVND (reference sequence). This CDR3 has 15 amino acids.

The chain employs TRBV10-1 and TRBJ1-1; D gene unclear. Trimming cost V 1 base and J 7 bases, with 10 bases left between them. The CDR3 covers 13 residues. Germline V lookup: CDR1 WNHNN, CDR2 SYGVQD (reference sequence). The CDR3 loop is CASSEFEEGEAFF. DNA of the CDR3: TGCGCCAGCAGTGAGTTCGAAGAGGGTGAAGCTTTCTTT.

This clone was observed a handful of times. The chain employs TRBV4-3 and TRBJ2-3, with 8 bases fitting TRBD2. The CDR3 extends over 14 amino acids. Germline trimming cut 2 bases from V and 4 bases from J; bases unmatched to any gene: 2. CDR1 is LGHNA and CDR2 is YSLEER in the germline V gene. CDR3 protein: CASSQRREADTQYF. The CDR3 nucleotides read TGCGCCAGCAGCCAAAGGCGGGAGGCAGATACGCAGTATTTT.